The T cell receptor beta chain under discussion was sequenced for a study of shared clonotypes between healthy human individuals. Clones were sequenced by immunoSEQ multiplex PCR, and TCRdb holds only the in-frame ones, with some missing. Among about 1 million clones listed, under 80% were seen once. Germline V gives CDR1 MNHEY, CDR2 SVGAGI. With V trimmed by 10 bases and J by 7 bases, 10 bases remained unmatched. The CDR3 contains 14 residues. The specimen was memory CD4+ T cells sorted from blood. Subset indicated: CD45RA-negative fraction. The source is a man younger than 35 in good health. This rearrangement joins TRBV6-5 to TRBJ2-2; 9 bases agree with TRBD2. The CDR3 spells CAIKPGLANGELFF. For the CDR3, the DNA is TGTGCCATCAAACCGGGACTAGCCAACGGGGAGCTGTTTTTT.